The next 8 T cell receptor beta chains were all read from a single sample in a study of blood T cell repertoires in COVID-19. Assay: immunoSEQ multiplex PCR; the TCRdb copy retains only in-frame clones and omits some. The repertoire holds 140,000 to 150,000 clones, with 80% to 85% as singletons. The sample taken for sequencing was PBMCs or T cells enriched from blood (not recorded which). These receptors originate from a woman in her forties or fifties who had been exposed to COVID-19.

The DNA of the CDR3 is TGTGCCAGTCGGGGACTAGCGGGAGTAGGCGAGCAGTACTTC. Its protein product is CASRGLAGVGEQYF. The V call is TRBV19, the J call TRBJ2-7, with 14 bases that match TRBD2. The J segment lost 6 bases and the V segment lost 8 bases, leaving 6 bases of the junction unmatched. The germline gives CDR1 LNHDA, CDR2 SQIVND (reference sequence). The CDR3 covers 14 residues.

The chain has TRBV6-2 or TRBV6-3 and TRBJ2-5, with D perhaps matching TRBD2 (7 bases). CDR1 and CDR2 (germline): MNHEY, SVGEGT. V lost 6 bases and J 4 bases, leaving 15 bases between the germline ends. This CDR3 has 14 amino acids. The CDR3, as DNA: TGTGCCAGCAGCGAACAGGGAGGGGGAGAGACCCAGTACTTC. This translates into CASSEQGGGETQYF.

J is TRBJ2-1 and V is TRBV7-6; 9 bases match TRBD2. The germline V gene has CDR1 SGHVS and CDR2 FNYEAQ. With 7 bases clipped from V and 4 bases from J, the junction kept 5 bases outside the gene matches. This CDR3 comprises 14 residues. DNA for the CDR3: TGTGCCAGCATCACTAGCGGGCCATACAATGAGCAGTTCTTC. Protein product: CASITSGPYNEQFF.

The chain couples TRBV19 to TRBJ1-1; D possibly corresponds to TRBD1 (6 bases). The CDR3 loop spans 14 amino acids. Trimming cost V 3 bases and J 4 bases, with 12 bases left between them. Per the germline V gene, CDR1 is LNHDA and CDR2 is SQIVND (reference sequence). The CDR3 nucleotides read TGTGCCAGTAGTATCTTAAAACAGGGCACTGAAGCTTTCTTT. It is translated as CASSILKQGTEAFF. The full variable domain, in which reference TRBV19 and TRBJ1-1 provide the parts outside the CDR3, is DGGITQSPKYLFRKEGQNVTLSCEQNLNHDAMYWYRQDPGQGLRLIYYSQIVNDFQKGDIAEGYSVSREKKESFPLTVTSAQKNPTAFYLCASSILKQGTEAFFGQGTRLTVV.

The sample holds one count of this clone. The chain links TRBV19 to TRBJ2-1, with D tentatively TRBD1 (6 bases). The CDR3 runs 14 residues. Trimming left V 7 bases short and J 7 bases short, with 17 bases between. The germline gives CDR1 LNHDA, CDR2 SQIVND (reference sequence). The CDR3 reads CASTQGSPLNEQFF. The CDR3 DNA reads TGTGCCAGTACACAGGGCTCCCCCCTGAATGAGCAGTTCTTC.

V and J are TRBV12-3 or TRBV12-4 and TRBJ2-7; D is unresolved. The CDR3 loop spans 13 amino acids. V was pared by 6 bases and J by 2 bases, with 11 bases between. For the CDR3, the DNA is TGTGCCAGCAGGCCTCGACTGGCCTACGAGCAGTACTTC. It is translated as CASRPRLAYEQYF.

The CDR3 loop is CASSRQGGSEKLFF. CDR3 sequence (DNA): TGTGCCAGCTCCCGACAGGGGGGGAGTGAAAAACTGTTTTTT. The gene calls are TRBV18 and TRBJ1-4, with TRBD1 matching 9 bases. V shed 6 bases, J shed 7 bases, and the junction held 6 bases outside the gene matches. CDR1 and CDR2 (germline): KGHSH, LQKENI. The CDR3 runs to 14 residues.

The chain recombines TRBV10-1 with TRBJ1-5; TRBD1 might be the D (5 bases). Looked up from germline, CDR1 is WNHNN and CDR2 is SYGVQD (reference sequence). This CDR3 is 21 amino acids long. Deletions cut 6 bases from V and 8 bases from J, with 38 bases between. CDR3 in DNA: TGCGCCAGCAGGGCCGATTCCCCCCTCGTTAGGAGCGGGACGCTCAGGGAGCCCCAGCATTTT. Translated: CASRADSPLVRSGTLREPQHF.